This T cell receptor (beta chain) was obtained from a study of shared clonotypes between healthy human individuals. The CDR3 contains 12 residues. The V end lost 8 bases, the J end lost 0 bases, and 7 bases lay between the germline ends. The germline V gene has CDR1 SNHLY and CDR2 FYNNEI. This clone was seen only a few times. At the deep level, the assay was run. TCRdb's copy holds only in-frame clones and misses some; the assay was immunoSEQ multiplex PCR. Found here are about 590,000 clones, 95% to 96% of them singletons; the top ten hold about 0.11%. CD45RO-negative, CCR7-selected cells formed the naive CD8 fraction, which excluded terminally differentiated effector memory CD45RA+ cells. The healthy adult donors were HIV-negative and reported no recent acute infections or vaccinations.

The material sequenced was naive CD8+ T cells sorted from blood. The chain couples TRBV2 to TRBJ1-2; no clear D gene. The receptor's source is a young woman in good health. The CDR3 protein is CASLAPNYGYTF. CDR3 nucleotide sequence: TGTGCCAGCCTGGCTCCTAACTATGGCTACACCTTC.